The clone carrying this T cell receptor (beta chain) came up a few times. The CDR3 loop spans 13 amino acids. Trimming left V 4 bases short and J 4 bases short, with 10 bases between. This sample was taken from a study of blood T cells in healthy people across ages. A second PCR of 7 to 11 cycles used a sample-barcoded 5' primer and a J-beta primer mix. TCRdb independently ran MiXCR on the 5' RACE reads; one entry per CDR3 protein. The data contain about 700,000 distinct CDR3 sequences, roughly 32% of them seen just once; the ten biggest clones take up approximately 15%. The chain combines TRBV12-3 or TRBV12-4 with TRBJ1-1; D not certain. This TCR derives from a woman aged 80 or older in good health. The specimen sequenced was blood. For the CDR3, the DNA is TGTGCCAGCAGTTGGACCGGGGTCACTGAAGCTTTCTTT. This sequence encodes CASSWTGVTEAFF.